Presented here are 2 T cell receptor beta chains from one specimen sequenced in a study of T cell responses to AZD1222 COVID-19 vaccine. Clones were read by immunoSEQ multiplex PCR, and TCRdb kept only the in-frame ones, dropping some. The repertoire consists of some 110,000 clones, with 80% to 85% occurring once and the leading ten covering about 9.5%. The material was peripheral blood, obtained on day 0 of AZD1222 vaccination. These receptors were collected from an adult in good health.

The rearrangement links TRBV5-1 to TRBJ2-7; 12 bases fit TRBD2. The CDR3 is 16 amino acids. The J segment lost 4 bases and the V segment lost 4 bases, leaving 9 bases of the junction unmatched. Germline loops: CDR1 SGHRS, CDR2 YFSETQ. The CDR3 sequence is CASSHQPTSGSYEQYF. The DNA for the CDR3 is TGCGCCAGCAGCCACCAACCGACTAGCGGGAGTTACGAGCAGTACTTC. Based on the CDR3 plus reference TRBV5-1 and TRBJ2-7, the full variable domain is KAGVTQTPRYLIKTRGQQVTLSCSPISGHRSVSWYQQTPGQGLQFLFEYFSETQRNKGNFPGRFSGRQFSNSRSEMNVSTLELGDSALYLCASSHQPTSGSYEQYFGPGTRLTVT.

V usage is TRBV4-1 and J usage is TRBJ2-4, with D hard to call. This CDR3 is 16 amino acids long. The ends were cut back, 1 base at V and 1 base at J, with 11 bases in the middle. Germline lookup yields CDR1 MGHRA and CDR2 YSYEKL. DNA of the CDR3: TGCGCCAGCAGCCAAGTTTCCAGTGGGGCCAAAAACATTCAGTACTTC. The encoded protein is CASSQVSSGAKNIQYF.